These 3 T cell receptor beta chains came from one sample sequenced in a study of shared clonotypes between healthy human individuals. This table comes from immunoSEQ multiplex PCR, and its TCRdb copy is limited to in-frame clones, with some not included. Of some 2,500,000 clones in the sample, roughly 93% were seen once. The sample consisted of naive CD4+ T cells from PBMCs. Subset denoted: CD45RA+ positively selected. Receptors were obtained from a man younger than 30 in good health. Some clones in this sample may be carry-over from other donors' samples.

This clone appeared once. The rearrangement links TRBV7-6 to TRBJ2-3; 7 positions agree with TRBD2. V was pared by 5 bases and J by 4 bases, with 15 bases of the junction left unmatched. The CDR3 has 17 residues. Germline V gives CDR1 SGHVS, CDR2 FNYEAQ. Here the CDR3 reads CASSPLGVAGRADTQYF. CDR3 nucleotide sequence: TGTGCCAGCAGCCCCTTGGGGGTTGCAGGGAGGGCAGATACGCAGTATTTT.

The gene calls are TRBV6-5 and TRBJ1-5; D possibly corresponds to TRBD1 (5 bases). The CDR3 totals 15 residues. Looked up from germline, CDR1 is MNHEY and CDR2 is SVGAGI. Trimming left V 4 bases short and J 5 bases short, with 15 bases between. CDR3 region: CASSSGTGGYQPQHF. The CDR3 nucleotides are TGTGCCAGCAGTTCCGGGACGGGTGGTTATCAGCCCCAGCATTTT.

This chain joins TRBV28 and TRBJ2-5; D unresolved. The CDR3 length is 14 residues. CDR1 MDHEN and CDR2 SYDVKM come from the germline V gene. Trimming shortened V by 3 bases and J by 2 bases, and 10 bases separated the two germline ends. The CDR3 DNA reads TGTGCCAGCAGTTTTAGAATCTCGCAAGAGACCCAGTACTTC. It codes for CASSFRISQETQYF. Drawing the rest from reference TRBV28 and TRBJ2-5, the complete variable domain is DVKVTQSSRYLVKRTGEKVFLECVQDMDHENMFWYRQDPGLGLRLIYFSYDVKMKEKGDIPEGYSVSREKKERFSLILESASTNQTSMYLCASSFRISQETQYFGPGTRLLVL.